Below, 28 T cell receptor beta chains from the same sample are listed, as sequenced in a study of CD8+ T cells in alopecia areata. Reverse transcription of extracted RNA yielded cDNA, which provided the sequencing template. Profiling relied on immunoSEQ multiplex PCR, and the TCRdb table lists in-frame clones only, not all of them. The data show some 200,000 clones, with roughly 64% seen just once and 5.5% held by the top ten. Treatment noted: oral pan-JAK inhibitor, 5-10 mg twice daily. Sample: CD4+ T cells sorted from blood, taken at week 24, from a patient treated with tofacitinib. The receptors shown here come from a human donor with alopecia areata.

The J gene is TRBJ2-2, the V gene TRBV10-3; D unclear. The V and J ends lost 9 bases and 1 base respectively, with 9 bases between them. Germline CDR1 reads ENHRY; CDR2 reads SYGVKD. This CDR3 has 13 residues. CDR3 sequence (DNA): TGTGCCATACGGATGGGGAACACCGGGGAGCTGTTTTTT. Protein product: CAIRMGNTGELFF.

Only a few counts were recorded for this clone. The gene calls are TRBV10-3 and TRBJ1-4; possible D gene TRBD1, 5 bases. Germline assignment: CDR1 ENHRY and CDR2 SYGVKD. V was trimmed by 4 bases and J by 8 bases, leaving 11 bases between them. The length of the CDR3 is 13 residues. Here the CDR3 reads CAISAGPGEKLFF. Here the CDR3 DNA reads TGTGCCATCAGTGCAGGGCCGGGGGAAAAACTGTTTTTT.

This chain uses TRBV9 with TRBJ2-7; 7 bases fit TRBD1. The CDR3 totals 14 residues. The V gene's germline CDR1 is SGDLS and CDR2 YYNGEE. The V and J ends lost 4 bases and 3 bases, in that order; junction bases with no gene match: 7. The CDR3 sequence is CASSPGQENYEQYF. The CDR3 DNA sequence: TGTGCCAGCAGCCCAGGACAGGAAAACTACGAGCAGTACTTC.

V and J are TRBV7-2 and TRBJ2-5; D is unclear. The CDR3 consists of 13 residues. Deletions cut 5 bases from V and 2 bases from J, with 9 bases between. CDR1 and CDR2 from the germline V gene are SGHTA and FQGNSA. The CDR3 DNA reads TGTGCCAGCAGCCCGCGACATCAAGAGACCCAGTACTTC. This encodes CASSPRHQETQYF.

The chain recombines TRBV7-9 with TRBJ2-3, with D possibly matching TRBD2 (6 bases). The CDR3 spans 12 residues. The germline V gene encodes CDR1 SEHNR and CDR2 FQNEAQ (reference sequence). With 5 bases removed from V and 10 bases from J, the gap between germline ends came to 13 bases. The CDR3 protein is CASSLEEGSQYF. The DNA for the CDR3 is TGTGCCAGCAGCCTCGAGGAGGGCTCGCAGTATTTT.

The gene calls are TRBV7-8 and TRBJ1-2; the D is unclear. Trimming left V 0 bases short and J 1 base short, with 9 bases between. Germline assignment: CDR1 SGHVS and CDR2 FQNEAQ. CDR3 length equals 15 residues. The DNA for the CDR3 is TGTGCCAGCAGCTTAGCGTCAGCAAATAACTATGGCTACACCTTC. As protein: CASSLASANNYGYTF.

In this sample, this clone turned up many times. CDR3 region: CASSPRSGELFF. CDR3 DNA: TGCGCCAGCAGCCCCCGCTCCGGGGAGCTGTTTTTT. The rearrangement joins TRBV4-1 to TRBJ2-2; D remains ambiguous. CDR3 length equals 12 residues. V lost 4 bases and J lost 6, with 6 bases in between. From germline, CDR1 is MGHRA and CDR2 YSYEKL.

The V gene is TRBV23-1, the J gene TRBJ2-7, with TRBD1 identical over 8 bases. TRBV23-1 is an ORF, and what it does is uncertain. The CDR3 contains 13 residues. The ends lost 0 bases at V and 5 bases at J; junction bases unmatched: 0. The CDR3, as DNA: TGCGCCAGCAGTCAATCGGACAGGGACGAGCAGTACTTC. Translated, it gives CASSQSDRDEQYF.

The CDR3 bases are TGTGCCAGCAAGATACGGATCTATAGCAATCAGCCCCAGCATTTT. Protein sequence: CASKIRIYSNQPQHF. The V gene is TRBV28, the J gene TRBJ1-5; no clear D. The CDR3 covers 15 residues. The V gene lost 7 bases and the J gene lost 0 bases, with 13 bases spanning the gap. The V gene's germline CDR1 is MDHEN and CDR2 SYDVKM.

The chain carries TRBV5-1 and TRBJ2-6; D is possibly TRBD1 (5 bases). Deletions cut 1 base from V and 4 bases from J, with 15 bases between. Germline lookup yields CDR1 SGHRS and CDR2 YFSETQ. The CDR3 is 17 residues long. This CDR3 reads CASSLSAGYLGANVLTF. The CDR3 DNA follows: TGCGCCAGCAGCTTGAGTGCAGGGTATCTAGGGGCCAACGTCCTGACTTTC. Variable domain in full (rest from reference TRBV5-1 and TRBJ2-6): KAGVTQTPRYLIKTRGQQVTLSCSPISGHRSVSWYQQTPGQGLQFLFEYFSETQRNKGNFPGRFSGRQFSNSRSEMNVSTLELGDSALYLCASSLSAGYLGANVLTFGAGSRLTVL.

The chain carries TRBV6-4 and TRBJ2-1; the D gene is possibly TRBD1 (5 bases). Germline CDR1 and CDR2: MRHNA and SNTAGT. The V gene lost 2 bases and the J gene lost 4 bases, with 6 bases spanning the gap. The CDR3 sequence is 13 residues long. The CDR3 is CASSDHRYNEQFF. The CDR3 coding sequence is TGTGCCAGCAGTGACCACAGGTACAATGAGCAGTTCTTC.

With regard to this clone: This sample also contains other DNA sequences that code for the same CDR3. The chain's CDR3 is CASSPREETQYF. CDR3 bases: TGTGCCAGCAGCCCCAGGGAAGAGACCCAGTACTTC. The V gene is TRBV7-2, the J gene TRBJ2-5, with D perhaps matching TRBD1 (5 bases). The CDR3 length is 12 residues. Germline V CDR1 and CDR2: SGHTA, FQGNSA. V gave up 5 bases and J gave up 3 bases, with 7 bases separating them. Full variable domain (rest looked up from reference TRBV7-2 and TRBJ2-5): GAGVSQSPSNKVTEKGKDVELRCDPISGHTALYWYRQSLGQGLEFLIYFQGNSAPDKSGLPSDRFSAERTGGSVSTLTIQRTQQEDSAVYLCASSPREETQYFGPGTRLLVL.

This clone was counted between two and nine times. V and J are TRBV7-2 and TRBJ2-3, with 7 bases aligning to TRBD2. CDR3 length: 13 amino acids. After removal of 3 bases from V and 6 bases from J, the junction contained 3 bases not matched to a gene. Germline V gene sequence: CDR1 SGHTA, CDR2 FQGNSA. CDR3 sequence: CASSLAGVDTQYF. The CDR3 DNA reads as TGTGCCAGCAGCTTGGCGGGGGTTGATACGCAGTATTTT.

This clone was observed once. CDR3 protein: CASSVRRGSTDTQYF. For the CDR3, the DNA is TGTGCCAGCAGTGTTAGACGCGGGAGCACAGATACGCAGTATTTT. This rearrangement joins TRBV2 to TRBJ2-3; possible D gene TRBD2, 5 bases. CDR3 size: 15 residues. Trimming cost V 4 bases and J 0 bases, with 11 bases left between them. The V gene's germline CDR1 is SNHLY and CDR2 FYNNEI.

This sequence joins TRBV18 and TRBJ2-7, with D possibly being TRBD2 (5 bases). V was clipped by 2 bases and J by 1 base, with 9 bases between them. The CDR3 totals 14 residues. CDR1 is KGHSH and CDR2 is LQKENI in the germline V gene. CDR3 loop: CASSPEDWSYEQYF. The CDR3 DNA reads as TGTGCCAGCTCACCAGAGGACTGGTCCTACGAGCAGTACTTC.

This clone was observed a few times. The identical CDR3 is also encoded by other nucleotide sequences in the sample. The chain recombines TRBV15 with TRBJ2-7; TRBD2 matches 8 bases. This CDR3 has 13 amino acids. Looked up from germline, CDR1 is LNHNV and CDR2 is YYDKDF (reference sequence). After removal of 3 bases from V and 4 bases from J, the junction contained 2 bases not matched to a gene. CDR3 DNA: TGTGCCACCAGCAGGGAGCGGGAGTACGAGCAGTACTTC. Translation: CATSREREYEQYF. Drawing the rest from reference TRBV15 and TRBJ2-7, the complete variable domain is DAMVIQNPRYQVTQFGKPVTLSCSQTLNHNVMYWYQQKSSQAPKLLFHYYDKDFNNEADTPDNFQSRRPNTSFCFLDIRSPGLGDTAMYLCATSREREYEQYFGPGTRLTVT.

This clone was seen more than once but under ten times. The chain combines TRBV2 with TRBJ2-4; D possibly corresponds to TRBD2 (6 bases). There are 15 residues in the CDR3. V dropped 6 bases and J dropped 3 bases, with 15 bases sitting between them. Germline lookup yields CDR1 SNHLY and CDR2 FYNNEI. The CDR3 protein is CASSDGTLNKNIQYF. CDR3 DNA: TGTGCCAGCAGCGACGGGACTCTGAACAAAAACATTCAGTACTTC.

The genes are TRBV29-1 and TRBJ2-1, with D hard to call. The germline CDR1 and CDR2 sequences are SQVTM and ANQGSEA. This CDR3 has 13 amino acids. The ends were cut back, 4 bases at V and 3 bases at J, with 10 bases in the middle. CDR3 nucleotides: TGCAGCGTTGGAACGGGTTACTACAATGAGCAGTTCTTC. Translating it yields CSVGTGYYNEQFF.

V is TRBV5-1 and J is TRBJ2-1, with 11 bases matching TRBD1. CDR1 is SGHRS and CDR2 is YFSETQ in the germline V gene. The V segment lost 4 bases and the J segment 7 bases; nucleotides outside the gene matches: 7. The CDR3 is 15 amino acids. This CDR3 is CASSPGTGGVNEQFF. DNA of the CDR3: TGCGCCAGCAGCCCAGGGACAGGGGGAGTGAATGAGCAGTTCTTC.

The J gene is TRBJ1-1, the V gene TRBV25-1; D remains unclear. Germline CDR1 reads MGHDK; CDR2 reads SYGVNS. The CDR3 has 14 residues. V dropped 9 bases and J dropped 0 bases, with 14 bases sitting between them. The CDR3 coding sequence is TGTGCCAGTAGCTCGGCCGGGGTGAACACTGAAGCTTTCTTT. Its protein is CASSSAGVNTEAFF.

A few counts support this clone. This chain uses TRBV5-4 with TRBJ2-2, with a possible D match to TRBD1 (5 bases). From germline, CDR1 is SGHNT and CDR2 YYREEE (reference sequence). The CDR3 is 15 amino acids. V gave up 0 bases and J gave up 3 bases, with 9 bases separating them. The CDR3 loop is CASSLAVRDTGELFF. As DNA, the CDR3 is TGTGCCAGCAGCTTGGCCGTCAGGGACACCGGGGAGCTGTTTTTT.

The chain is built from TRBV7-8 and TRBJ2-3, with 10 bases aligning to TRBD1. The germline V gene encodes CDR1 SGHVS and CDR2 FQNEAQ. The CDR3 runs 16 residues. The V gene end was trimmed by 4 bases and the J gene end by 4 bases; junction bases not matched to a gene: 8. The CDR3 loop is CASSSGWGQGSDTQYF. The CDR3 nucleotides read TGTGCCAGCAGCTCTGGATGGGGACAGGGGTCAGATACGCAGTATTTT. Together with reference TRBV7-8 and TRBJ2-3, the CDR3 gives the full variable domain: GAGVSQSPRYKVAKRGQDVALRCDPISGHVSLFWYQQALGQGPEFLTYFQNEAQLDKSGLPSDRFFAERPEGSVSTLKIQRTQQEDSAVYLCASSSGWGQGSDTQYFGPGTRLTVL.

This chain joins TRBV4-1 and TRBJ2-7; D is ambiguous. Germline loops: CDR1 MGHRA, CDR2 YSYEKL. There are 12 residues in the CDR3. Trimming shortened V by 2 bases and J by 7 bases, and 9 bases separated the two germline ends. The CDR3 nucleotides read TGCGCCAGCAGCCAAACAGTGGGGGAGCAGTACTTC. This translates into CASSQTVGEQYF.

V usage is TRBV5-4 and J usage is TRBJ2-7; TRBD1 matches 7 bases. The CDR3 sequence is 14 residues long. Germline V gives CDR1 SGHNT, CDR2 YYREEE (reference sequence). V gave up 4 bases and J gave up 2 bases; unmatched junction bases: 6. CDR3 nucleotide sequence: TGTGCCAGCAGCCGGGACAGTCCTCCCTACGAGCAGTACTTC. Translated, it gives CASSRDSPPYEQYF.

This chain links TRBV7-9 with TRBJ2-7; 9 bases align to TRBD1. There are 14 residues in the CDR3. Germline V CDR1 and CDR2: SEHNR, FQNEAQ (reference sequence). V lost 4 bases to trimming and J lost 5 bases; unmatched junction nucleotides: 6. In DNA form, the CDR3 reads TGTGCCAGCAGCTCCCGGGACAGGGTCAACGAGCAGTACTTC. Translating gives CASSSRDRVNEQYF. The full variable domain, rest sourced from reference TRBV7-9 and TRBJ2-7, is DTGVSQNPRHKITKRGQNVTFRCDPISEHNRLYWYRQTLGQGPEFLTYFQNEAQLEKSRLLSDRFSAERPKGSFSTLEIQRTEQGDSAMYLCASSSRDRVNEQYFGPGTRLTVT.

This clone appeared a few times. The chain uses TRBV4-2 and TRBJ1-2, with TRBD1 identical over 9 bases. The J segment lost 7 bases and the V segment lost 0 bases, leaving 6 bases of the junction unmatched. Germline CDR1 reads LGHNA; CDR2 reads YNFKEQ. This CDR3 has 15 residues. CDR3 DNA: TGTGCCAGCAGCCAAGAGTCGGGACAGGGTATTGGCTACACCTTC. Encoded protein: CASSQESGQGIGYTF.

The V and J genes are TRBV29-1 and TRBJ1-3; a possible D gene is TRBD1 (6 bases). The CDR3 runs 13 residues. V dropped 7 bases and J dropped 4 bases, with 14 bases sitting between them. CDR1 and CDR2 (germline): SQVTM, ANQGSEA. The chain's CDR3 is CSATAGAGNTIYF. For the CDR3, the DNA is TGCAGCGCGACAGCAGGGGCCGGAAACACCATATATTTT.

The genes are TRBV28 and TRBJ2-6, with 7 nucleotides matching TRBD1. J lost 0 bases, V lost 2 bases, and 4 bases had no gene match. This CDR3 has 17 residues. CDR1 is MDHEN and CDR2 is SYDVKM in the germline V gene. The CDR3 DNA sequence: TGTGCCAGCAGTTTAACAGGGGCAAACTCTGGGGCCAACGTCCTGACTTTC. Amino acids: CASSLTGANSGANVLTF. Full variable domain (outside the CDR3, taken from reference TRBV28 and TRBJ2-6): DVKVTQSSRYLVKRTGEKVFLECVQDMDHENMFWYRQDPGLGLRLIYFSYDVKMKEKGDIPEGYSVSREKKERFSLILESASTNQTSMYLCASSLTGANSGANVLTFGAGSRLTVL.